This T cell receptor (beta chain) comes out of a study of T cell changes during pregnancy in multiple sclerosis. The ends were cut back, 0 bases at V and 7 bases at J, with 11 bases in the middle. The CDR3 contains 14 residues. The germline V gene has CDR1 SGHRS and CDR2 YFSETQ. The method was immunoSEQ multiplex PCR; TCRdb's version includes in-frame clones alone and lacks a portion of them. Of 60,000 to 65,000 clones in the sample, 90% were seen once. The sample here was peripheral blood, taken in the second trimester of pregnancy. The genes are TRBV5-1 and TRBJ2-1; D may be TRBD1 (6 bases). The source is a female donor in good health, enrolled as a control in a pregnancy study. The CDR3 bases are TGCGCCAGCAGCTTGGGACAGGTCGATAATGAGCAGTTCTTC. Encoded protein: CASSLGQVDNEQFF.